These 18 T cell receptor beta chains were sequenced from one sample in a study of human T cells and chemical hapten exposure. Specified time point: patch test 2, 6 weeks after DPC sensitization. The treatment here: therapeutic diphenylcyclopropenone sensitization with weekly scalp DPC. One entry per CDR3 protein, called by TCRdb with MiXCR from the RACE reads. Of about 73,000 distinct CDR3 sequences in the sample, about 8.5% were seen once. The sequences come from whole blood, collected in connection with sensitization to the hapten diphenylcyclopropenone (DPC). All receptors come from a woman between 50 and 59 years old with alopecia areata. Some clones in this sample may be carry-over from other donors' samples.

The V and J genes are TRBV15 and TRBJ2-5; D may correspond to TRBD1 or TRBD2 (5 bases each). Germline V CDR1 and CDR2: LNHNV, YYDKDF (reference sequence). V lost 1 base and J 5 bases, leaving 11 bases between the germline ends. This CDR3 spans 14 amino acids. CDR3 in amino acids: CATSRAGTRETQYF. The CDR3 coding sequence is TGTGCCACCAGCAGAGCCGGGACGAGGGAGACCCAGTACTTC.

The CDR3 here is CSVGVQGTPDTQYF. DNA of the CDR3: TGCAGCGTTGGGGTACAGGGGACCCCAGATACGCAGTATTTT. The chain links TRBV29-1 to TRBJ2-3, with 7 nucleotides matching TRBD1. Germline V gene lookup returns CDR1 SQVTM and CDR2 ANQGSEA. J lost 4 bases, V lost 4 bases, and 8 bases had no gene match. This CDR3 spans 14 amino acids.

The chain recombines TRBV29-1 with TRBJ2-2; D uncertain. Germline V gene lookup returns CDR1 SQVTM and CDR2 ANQGSEA. CDR3 length: 11 residues. The V end lost 3 bases, the J end lost 3 bases, and 2 bases lay between the germline ends. The CDR3 DNA is TGCAGCGTTGAGGACACCGGGGAGCTGTTTTTT. Amino acids: CSVEDTGELFF.

The chain uses TRBV23-1 and TRBJ2-3, with 7 nucleotides matching TRBD1. TRBV23-1 is an ORF, with its function uncertain. V lost 2 bases to trimming and J lost 3 bases; unmatched junction nucleotides: 8. This CDR3 is 16 amino acids long. The DNA of the CDR3 is TGCGCCAGCAGTCAAAGGCCAGGGGGTATGACAGATACGCAGTATTTT. Translated, it gives CASSQRPGGMTDTQYF.

The sample holds many counts of this clonotype. The J gene is TRBJ2-1, the V gene TRBV24-1; 10 bases align to TRBD2. V lost 4 bases and J lost 7; bases outside the gene matches: 6. Per germline, CDR1 KGHDR and CDR2 SFDVKD. This CDR3 is built from 15 residues. The CDR3 loop reads CATSERTSGNNEQFF. The CDR3 DNA reads as TGTGCCACCAGTGAACGAACTAGCGGGAATAATGAGCAGTTCTTC.

This clonotype has more than one count but fewer than ten. DNA for the CDR3: TGTGCCAGCAGCTTGGTAACAGGGGGAATCACTGAAGCTTTCTTT. It translates to CASSLVTGGITEAFF. This chain joins TRBV12-3 or TRBV12-4 and TRBJ1-1, with 8 bases fitting TRBD1. After removal of 6 bases from V and 4 bases from J, the junction contained 10 bases not matched to a gene. The length of the CDR3 is 15 residues.

This clonotype was recorded at least ten times. This chain uses TRBV7-3 with TRBJ1-1; D may be TRBD1 (5 bases). Germline V lookup: CDR1 SGHTA, CDR2 FQGTGA. The length of the CDR3 is 13 residues. The V end was cut by 1 base, the J end by 5 bases, with 8 bases between. The CDR3 sequence is CASSLMDKTEAFF. The CDR3 region has the DNA TGTGCCAGCAGCTTAATGGACAAGACTGAAGCTTTCTTT.

The chain couples TRBV27 to TRBJ1-2; D is undetermined. V gave up 5 bases and J gave up 1 base, with 8 bases separating them. CDR3 size: 13 residues. Germline CDR1 MNHEY, CDR2 SMNVEV (reference sequence). CDR3 nucleotide sequence: TGTGCCAGCAGTACGAGTAGTAACTATGGCTACACCTTC. Translating it yields CASSTSSNYGYTF.

This clonotype was picked up many times. This sequence joins TRBV21-1 and TRBJ1-2; the table's TRBD1 call for D was not verified on the DNA. TRBV21-1 counts as a pseudogene. This CDR3 comprises 17 residues. The CDR3 here is CASSKARDRGPPDGYTF. The CDR3 DNA is TGTGCCAGCAGCAAAGCCCGGGACAGGGGGCCTCCGGATGGCTACACCTTC.

Only a few counts were recorded for this clonotype. V is TRBV6-2 or TRBV6-3 and J is TRBJ2-3; TRBD2 matches at 11 bases. V was pared by 2 bases and J by 5 bases, with 6 bases of the junction left unmatched. The CDR3 length is 16 residues. Germline CDR1 reads MNHEY; CDR2 reads SVGEGT. CDR3 sequence reads: CASSYGLAGGLDTQYF. Written as DNA, the CDR3 is TGTGCCAGCAGTTACGGGCTAGCGGGAGGCTTAGATACGCAGTATTTT.

This clonotype has more than one count but fewer than ten. The chain carries TRBV29-1 and TRBJ2-5; the D is unclear. The CDR3 loop spans 10 amino acids. Germline CDR1 reads SQVTM; CDR2 reads ANQGSEA. V dropped 7 bases and J dropped 2 bases, with 5 bases sitting between them. The CDR3 region is CSAGQETQYF. The CDR3 nucleotides are TGCAGCGCTGGACAAGAGACCCAGTACTTC.

The table lists this clonotype with a few counts. The chain carries TRBV29-1 and TRBJ2-1; D might be TRBD1 (5 bases). V dropped 3 bases and J dropped 10 bases, with 13 bases sitting between them. The CDR3 loop spans 12 amino acids. Germline assignment: CDR1 SQVTM and CDR2 ANQGSEA. The chain's CDR3 is CSVEGPKGEQFF. CDR3 nucleotide sequence: TGCAGCGTTGAGGGGCCCAAGGGGGAGCAGTTCTTC.

This clonotype was seen more than once but under ten times. The chain couples TRBV28 to TRBJ2-5; the D gene is possibly TRBD2 (6 bases). CDR1 MDHEN and CDR2 SYDVKM come from the germline V gene. The ends were cut back, 2 bases at V and 6 bases at J, with 13 bases in the middle. This CDR3 region has 14 residues. CDR3 amino acids: CASSLTGGVKTQYF. CDR3 DNA: TGTGCCAGCAGTTTAACCGGGGGTGTAAAGACCCAGTACTTC.

This clonotype was seen only a few times. Written as DNA, the CDR3 is TGTGCCACCAGTGATCGGAGCGGGGGAGGAAATGAGCAGTTCTTC. It codes for CATSDRSGGGNEQFF. The chain carries TRBV24-1 and TRBJ2-1; TRBD2 agrees at 8 bases. The CDR3 has 15 residues. Germline CDR1 KGHDR, CDR2 SFDVKD. The ends lost 3 bases at V and 7 bases at J; junction bases unmatched: 7.

This clonotype was seen a handful of times. The chain is built from TRBV12-3 or TRBV12-4 and TRBJ1-5; no clear D gene. This CDR3 is 13 amino acids long. V was trimmed by 3 bases and J by 8 bases, leaving 11 bases between them. Here the CDR3 DNA reads TGTGCCAGCAGTTTTGACGGATCGGAGCCCCAGCATTTT. This translates into CASSFDGSEPQHF.

The sample holds a few counts of this clonotype. The genes are TRBV19 and TRBJ2-3; tentative D call: TRBD2 (6 bases). Germline CDR1 reads LNHDA; CDR2 reads SQIVND (reference sequence). This CDR3 spans 13 amino acids. The V gene lost 9 bases and the J gene lost 4 bases, with 14 bases spanning the gap. CDR3 amino acids: CASLLAVADTQYF. CDR3 nucleotide sequence: TGTGCCAGCCTACTAGCCGTGGCAGATACGCAGTATTTT. The complete variable domain, with remaining parts taken from reference TRBV19 and TRBJ2-3, reads DGGITQSPKYLFRKEGQNVTLSCEQNLNHDAMYWYRQDPGQGLRLIYYSQIVNDFQKGDIAEGYSVSREKKESFPLTVTSAQKNPTAFYLCASLLAVADTQYFGPGTRLTVL.

This clonotype was detected only a few times. V usage is TRBV27 and J usage is TRBJ1-1; a weak D match, TRBD1 (6 bases). The CDR3 covers 13 residues. Trimming stripped 8 bases from V and 5 bases from J, with 15 bases between. Germline V gene lookup returns CDR1 MNHEY and CDR2 SMNVEV (reference sequence). The CDR3 here is CASGNGRGTEAFF. The CDR3, as DNA: TGTGCCAGCGGCAACGGCAGGGGAACTGAAGCTTTCTTT.

This clonotype was recorded at least ten times. This chain uses TRBV5-5 with TRBJ1-6; 8 positions match TRBD1. The CDR3 spans 16 residues. CDR1 is SGHKS, CDR2 YYEKEE, per germline (reference sequence). The J segment lost 8 bases and the V segment lost 4 bases, leaving 11 bases of the junction unmatched. The CDR3 region is CASSVDRVVVDSPLHF. The DNA of the CDR3 is TGTGCCAGCAGCGTGGACAGGGTGGTTGTGGATTCACCCCTCCACTTT.